This is a list of T cell receptor beta chains from one sample in a study of radiotherapy plus CTLA-4 blockade in lung cancer. Sequenced by immunoSEQ multiplex PCR; TCRdb stores in-frame clones only, minus some. This table has tens of thousands of clones, roughly 80% appearing once. The sample in question was peripheral blood, obtained from a patient treated with radiotherapy plus ipilimumab. Receptor source: a human donor with non-small cell lung cancer whose response to radiotherapy plus ipilimumab could not be evaluated. The CDR3 runs from the conserved cysteine through the conserved F or W. Fields, in order: CDR3 protein, CDR3 DNA, V gene, J gene, clone size, D gene. The D gene is left open where the match is weak. The listing skips clone size in some rows; elsewhere it reads once, few, many or a size class.

CDR3aa: CASSLSRGPYEQYF
CDR3nt: TGTGCCAGCAGCTTAAGCAGGGGGCCCTACGAGCAGTACTTC
v_gene: TRBV11-2
j_gene: TRBJ2-7
abundance: NA
d_gene: TRBD1

CDR3aa: CASIPGQGFYQPQHF
CDR3nt: TGTGCCAGTATCCCGGGACAGGGTTTCTATCAGCCCCAGCATTTT
v_gene: TRBV19
j_gene: TRBJ1-5
abundance: NA
d_gene: TRBD1

CDR3aa: CASSLASGTGNTEAFF
CDR3nt: TGCGCCAGCAGCCTCGCTAGTGGGACAGGTAACACTGAAGCTTTCTTT
v_gene: TRBV4-1
j_gene: TRBJ1-1
abundance: NA
d_gene: TRBD1

CDR3aa: CASSPPQGTSRWVEQYF
CDR3nt: TGTGCCAGCAGCCCCCCTCAGGGGACTAGCCGGTGGGTCGAGCAGTACTTC
v_gene: TRBV5-6
j_gene: TRBJ2-7
abundance: NA
d_gene: TRBD2

CDR3aa: CASRRLARGGELFF
CDR3nt: TGTGCCAGCAGGAGACTAGCGCGGGGCGGGGAGCTGTTTTTT
v_gene: TRBV11-2
j_gene: TRBJ2-2
abundance: NA
d_gene: TRBD2

CDR3aa: CASSRGQGKNEQYF
CDR3nt: TGCGCCAGCAGCCGGGGACAGGGAAAGAACGAGCAGTACTTC
v_gene: TRBV5-1
j_gene: TRBJ2-7
abundance: NA
d_gene: TRBD1

CDR3aa: CASYQRGQGLNEQFF
CDR3nt: TGTGCCAGCTATCAACGGGGACAGGGGCTCAATGAGCAGTTCTTC
v_gene: TRBV28
j_gene: TRBJ2-1
abundance: NA
d_gene: TRBD1

CDR3aa: CASSSFRTGVQFYGYTF
CDR3nt: TGTGCCAGCAGTTCCTTCAGAACAGGGGTCCAATTCTATGGCTACACCTTC
v_gene: TRBV28
j_gene: TRBJ1-2
abundance: NA
d_gene: TRBD1

CDR3aa: CASSFTGNQPQHF
CDR3nt: TGTGCCAGCAGCTTCACAGGGAATCAGCCCCAGCATTTT
v_gene: TRBV7-2
j_gene: TRBJ1-5
abundance: NA
d_gene: NA

CDR3aa: CATLPSTDEQFF
CDR3nt: TGCGCCACACTTCCTAGCACCGATGAGCAGTTCTTC
v_gene: TRBV5-1
j_gene: TRBJ2-1
abundance: once
d_gene: NA

CDR3aa: CASSPVVRVAQYF
CDR3nt: TGTGCCAGCAGCCCTGTGGTTAGAGTGGCCCAGTACTTC
v_gene: TRBV5-5
j_gene: TRBJ2-5
abundance: NA
d_gene: NA

CDR3aa: CASSSLAGAKDTQYF
CDR3nt: TGTGCCAGCAGTTCCCTAGCGGGAGCGAAAGATACGCAGTATTTT
v_gene: TRBV28
j_gene: TRBJ2-3
abundance: NA
d_gene: TRBD2

CDR3aa: CASSLGQFLYGYTF
CDR3nt: TGTGCCAGCAGCTTGGGGCAGTTCCTCTATGGCTACACCTTC
v_gene: TRBV5-4
j_gene: TRBJ1-2
abundance: NA
d_gene: NA

CDR3aa: CASSLAGGVGGETQYF
CDR3nt: TGTGCCAGCAGCTTAGCCGGGGGAGTGGGCGGGGAGACCCAGTACTTC
v_gene: TRBV7-2
j_gene: TRBJ2-5
abundance: few
d_gene: NA

CDR3aa: CASSQTSGRFYEQYF
CDR3nt: TGTGCCAGCAGCCAAACTAGCGGGAGGTTCTACGAGCAGTACTTC
v_gene: TRBV11-2
j_gene: TRBJ2-7
abundance: few
d_gene: TRBD2

CDR3aa: CASSSLRGLREQYF
CDR3nt: TGTGCCAGCAGCTCATTGAGGGGGCTACGGGAGCAGTACTTC
v_gene: TRBV11-2
j_gene: TRBJ2-7
abundance: NA
d_gene: TRBD1

CDR3aa: CASSSTGGNQPQHF
CDR3nt: TGTGCCAGCAGCTCGACAGGGGGCAATCAGCCCCAGCATTTT
v_gene: TRBV7-9
j_gene: TRBJ1-5
abundance: NA
d_gene: TRBD1

CDR3aa: CASSLLAGKVYF
CDR3nt: TGTGCCAGCAGCTTATTGGCGGGTAAGGTGTACTTC
v_gene: TRBV11-2
j_gene: TRBJ2-7
abundance: NA
d_gene: NA

CDR3aa: CASSEARGILKYEQYF
CDR3nt: TGTGCCAGCAGTGAAGCGCGGGGGATACTAAAATACGAGCAGTACTTC
v_gene: TRBV2
j_gene: TRBJ2-7
abundance: NA
d_gene: TRBD2

CDR3aa: CASKGMGGGNQPQHF
CDR3nt: TGTGCCAGTAAGGGTATGGGGGGTGGCAATCAGCCCCAGCATTTT
v_gene: TRBV19
j_gene: TRBJ1-5
abundance: NA
d_gene: NA

CDR3aa: CASRQTGIETQYF
CDR3nt: TGTGCCAGCAGACAGACAGGGATAGAGACCCAGTACTTC
v_gene: TRBV27
j_gene: TRBJ2-5
abundance: NA
d_gene: TRBD1

CDR3aa: CASSPRDRSYEQYF
CDR3nt: TGTGCCAGCAGTCCCCGGGACAGGTCCTACGAGCAGTACTTC
v_gene: TRBV5-4
j_gene: TRBJ2-7
abundance: few
d_gene: TRBD1

CDR3aa: CASSGQWNTEAFF
CDR3nt: TGTGCCAGCAGCGGACAGTGGAACACTGAAGCTTTCTTT
v_gene: TRBV11-3
j_gene: TRBJ1-1
abundance: NA
d_gene: NA

CDR3aa: CASSVLAVPQETQYF
CDR3nt: TGTGCCAGCAGCGTTTTAGCGGTGCCGCAAGAGACCCAGTACTTC
v_gene: TRBV9
j_gene: TRBJ2-5
abundance: NA
d_gene: NA

CDR3aa: CASSFSGGYNEQFF
CDR3nt: TGTGCCAGCAGTTTTTCCGGGGGTTACAATGAGCAGTTCTTC
v_gene: TRBV6-1
j_gene: TRBJ2-1
abundance: few
d_gene: NA

CDR3aa: CAISPGLAVAKGTDTQYF
CDR3nt: TGTGCCATCAGTCCGGGACTAGCGGTTGCCAAGGGCACAGATACGCAGTATTTT
v_gene: TRBV10-3
j_gene: TRBJ2-3
abundance: NA
d_gene: TRBD2

CDR3aa: CASSPSSGAQETQYF
CDR3nt: TGTGCCAGCAGCCCATCTAGCGGGGCTCAAGAGACCCAGTACTTC
v_gene: TRBV4-2
j_gene: TRBJ2-5
abundance: NA
d_gene: TRBD2

CDR3aa: CASSVRTGDYGYTF
CDR3nt: TGTGCCAGCAGTGTGCGGACAGGGGACTATGGCTACACCTTC
v_gene: TRBV6-6
j_gene: TRBJ1-2
abundance: once
d_gene: TRBD1

CDR3aa: CARTSLLTGNNSPLHF
CDR3nt: TGCGCCAGAACAAGTTTACTGACGGGAAATAATTCACCCCTCCACTTT
v_gene: TRBV10-1
j_gene: TRBJ1-6
abundance: NA
d_gene: NA

CDR3aa: CASSLLQGYTEAFF
CDR3nt: TGTGCCAGCAGCTTACTACAGGGGTATACTGAAGCTTTCTTT
v_gene: TRBV5-8
j_gene: TRBJ1-1
abundance: few
d_gene: TRBD1

CDR3aa: CASSDSRSSGANVLTF
CDR3nt: TGTGCCAGCAGTGATTCGCGGAGCTCTGGGGCCAACGTCCTGACTTTC
v_gene: TRBV25-1
j_gene: TRBJ2-6
abundance: NA
d_gene: NA

CDR3aa: CASSLASGQGYEQYF
CDR3nt: TGTGCCAGCAGCTTAGCCTCGGGACAGGGCTACGAGCAGTACTTC
v_gene: TRBV7-9
j_gene: TRBJ2-7
abundance: once
d_gene: TRBD1

CDR3aa: CASSWRGRDEQYF
CDR3nt: TGTGCCAGCAGCTGGCGGGGAAGGGACGAGCAGTACTTC
v_gene: TRBV5-4
j_gene: TRBJ2-7
abundance: NA
d_gene: NA

CDR3aa: CANRRRRTPVTEAQHF
CDR3nt: TGTGCCAACCGACGTCGCAGGACTCCCGTGACTGAGGCCCAGCATTTT
v_gene: TRBV21-1
j_gene: TRBJ1-5
abundance: once
d_gene: NA

CDR3aa: CSVGSPRRASGELFF
CDR3nt: TGCAGCGTTGGAAGTCCACGGAGAGCCTCCGGGGAGCTGTTTTTT
v_gene: TRBV29-1
j_gene: TRBJ2-2
abundance: NA
d_gene: NA

CDR3aa: CASSLVLAGGLNEQFF
CDR3nt: TGTGCCAGCAGCTTAGTACTAGCGGGGGGGCTCAATGAGCAGTTCTTC
v_gene: TRBV7-6
j_gene: TRBJ2-1
abundance: NA
d_gene: TRBD2

CDR3aa: CASSQDSSGNTIYF
CDR3nt: TGTGCCAGCAGTCAGGACAGCTCTGGAAACACCATATATTTT
v_gene: TRBV28
j_gene: TRBJ1-3
abundance: few
d_gene: NA

CDR3aa: CASSPGGSGRDTQYF
CDR3nt: TGTGCCAGCAGTCCAGGGGGCTCGGGGCGAGATACGCAGTATTTT
v_gene: TRBV2
j_gene: TRBJ2-3
abundance: NA
d_gene: TRBD1

CDR3aa: CASSVEAGVIGANVLTF
CDR3nt: TGTGCCAGCAGCGTAGAAGCGGGAGTAATAGGGGCCAACGTCCTGACTTTC
v_gene: TRBV9
j_gene: TRBJ2-6
abundance: NA
d_gene: TRBD2

CDR3aa: CASSATSGDYEQYF
CDR3nt: TGTGCCAGCAGCGCCACGTCGGGGGATTACGAGCAGTACTTC
v_gene: TRBV9
j_gene: TRBJ2-7
abundance: NA
d_gene: NA

CDR3aa: CASSLTAYSNQPQHF
CDR3nt: TGTGCCAGTAGCTTGACAGCGTATAGCAATCAGCCCCAGCATTTT
v_gene: TRBV19
j_gene: TRBJ1-5
abundance: NA
d_gene: NA

CDR3aa: CASSLVTSGTYEQYF
CDR3nt: TGTGCCAGCAGTTTGGTGACTAGCGGGACCTACGAGCAGTACTTC
v_gene: TRBV28
j_gene: TRBJ2-7
abundance: NA
d_gene: TRBD2

CDR3aa: CASSFGVASANTQYF
CDR3nt: TGTGCCAGCAGCTTCGGGGTGGCTAGTGCCAATACGCAGTATTTT
v_gene: TRBV7-2
j_gene: TRBJ2-3
abundance: NA
d_gene: NA

CDR3aa: CASSRGRTVNSNTEAFF
CDR3nt: TGCGCCAGCAGCCGGGGACGGACAGTCAACTCGAACACTGAAGCTTTCTTT
v_gene: TRBV5-1
j_gene: TRBJ1-1
abundance: NA
d_gene: NA

CDR3aa: CASSQQGHTGELFF
CDR3nt: TGTGCCAGCAGCCAGCAGGGTCACACCGGGGAGCTGTTTTTT
v_gene: TRBV14
j_gene: TRBJ2-2
abundance: few
d_gene: NA

CDR3aa: CASSLGMQETQYF
CDR3nt: TGTGCCAGCTCACTCGGGATGCAAGAGACCCAGTACTTC
v_gene: TRBV18
j_gene: TRBJ2-5
abundance: NA
d_gene: NA

CDR3aa: CASSPSASGSSYEQYF
CDR3nt: TGTGCCAGCAGCCCCTCTGCTAGCGGGAGCTCCTACGAGCAGTACTTC
v_gene: TRBV9
j_gene: TRBJ2-7
abundance: NA
d_gene: TRBD2

CDR3aa: CASRRGGGNTIYF
CDR3nt: TGTGCCAGCAGGAGGGGGGGTGGAAACACCATATATTTT
v_gene: TRBV6-1
j_gene: TRBJ1-3
abundance: few
d_gene: NA

CDR3aa: CASSLAAATNEKLFF
CDR3nt: TGTGCCAGCAGCTTAGCGGCCGCAACTAATGAAAAACTGTTTTTT
v_gene: TRBV7-9
j_gene: TRBJ1-4
abundance: NA
d_gene: NA

CDR3aa: CASCPGLAGGPFSEQFF
CDR3nt: TGTGCCAGTTGTCCGGGACTAGCGGGAGGGCCCTTCAGCGAGCAGTTCTTC
v_gene: TRBV19
j_gene: TRBJ2-1
abundance: NA
d_gene: TRBD2

CDR3aa: CASSLAGGTNEQFF
CDR3nt: TGTGCCAGCAGCTTAGCCGGAGGGACCAATGAGCAGTTCTTC
v_gene: TRBV11-2
j_gene: TRBJ2-1
abundance: NA
d_gene: NA

CDR3aa: CASSHTRTETQYF
CDR3nt: TGTGCCAGCAGCCATACTAGGACAGAGACCCAGTACTTC
v_gene: TRBV7-9
j_gene: TRBJ2-5
abundance: once
d_gene: NA

CDR3aa: CASSTGGGDDEKLFF
CDR3nt: TGCGCCAGCAGCACCGGCGGGGGGGATGATGAAAAACTGTTTTTT
v_gene: TRBV5-1
j_gene: TRBJ1-4
abundance: NA
d_gene: NA

CDR3aa: CASSLRVNQPQHF
CDR3nt: TGTGCCAGCAGTTTACGGGTAAATCAGCCCCAGCATTTT
v_gene: TRBV28
j_gene: TRBJ1-5
abundance: NA
d_gene: NA

CDR3aa: CASIEARGQETQYF
CDR3nt: TGTGCCAGCATCGAAGCCAGGGGGCAAGAGACCCAGTACTTC
v_gene: TRBV28
j_gene: TRBJ2-5
abundance: NA
d_gene: TRBD1

CDR3aa: CASSQEARGGEQFF
CDR3nt: TGCGCCAGCAGCCAAGAGGCTAGGGGTGGTGAGCAGTTCTTC
v_gene: TRBV4-3
j_gene: TRBJ2-1
abundance: NA
d_gene: NA

CDR3aa: CASSSAGTYNEQFF
CDR3nt: TGTGCCAGCAGCTCCGCCGGGACTTACAATGAGCAGTTCTTC
v_gene: TRBV9
j_gene: TRBJ2-1
abundance: NA
d_gene: NA

CDR3aa: CASHLEVNTEAFF
CDR3nt: TGTGCCAGCCATTTAGAGGTGAACACTGAAGCTTTCTTT
v_gene: TRBV2
j_gene: TRBJ1-1
abundance: NA
d_gene: NA